These 22 T cell receptor beta chains were all obtained from the same sample, sequenced in a study of CD8 T cells in Susac syndrome. The RNA, about 0.45 to 1 ug, was put through reverse transcription using random hexamers. Each CDR3 protein gets one entry after TCRdb re-called the immunoSEQ multiplex PCR reads with MiXCR. The profile shows 230,000 or so distinct CDR3 sequences, roughly 96% of them singletons. The sequenced sample consisted of CD4+ T cells from PBMCs. The receptors derive from a human donor with multiple sclerosis.

The chain joins TRBV6-1 to TRBJ2-7; tentatively, D is TRBD1 (6 bases). The ends were cut back, 6 bases at V and 5 bases at J, with 26 bases in the middle. Germline CDR1 is MNHNS and CDR2 is SASEGT. The CDR3 sequence is 17 residues long. The CDR3 loop is CASSKHTGSALWNEQYF. The CDR3 region has the DNA TGTGCCAGCAGCAAACACACAGGGTCCGCCCTTTGGAACGAGCAGTACTTC.

The V and J genes are TRBV5-6 and TRBJ1-2; D is unresolved. CDR1 is SGHDT and CDR2 is YYEEEE in the germline V gene. The germline V and J ends were trimmed by 4 bases and 4 bases, with 14 bases remaining between them. This CDR3 is 14 amino acids long. The CDR3 region is CASSLPDGSYGYTF. CDR3 nucleotides: TGTGCCAGCAGCCTACCGGACGGAAGCTATGGCTACACCTTC.

The chain employs TRBV20-1 and TRBJ1-2; unclear D gene. This CDR3 region has 14 residues. V gave up 2 bases and J gave up 9 bases, with 19 bases separating them. Germline V lookup: CDR1 DFQATT, CDR2 SNEGSKA (reference sequence). The CDR3 DNA reads TGCAGTGCTAGACCGCTCGGGATCCTCGGGCGCTACACCTTC. Its protein product is CSARPLGILGRYTF.

This chain links TRBV18 with TRBJ2-5; D ambiguous. The germline V gene has CDR1 KGHSH and CDR2 LQKENI. This CDR3 contains 14 residues. V was clipped by 0 bases and J by 4 bases, with 9 bases between them. In DNA, the CDR3 is TGTGCCAGCTCACCACCCAGCACGCGAGAGACCCAGTACTTC. Its protein product is CASSPPSTRETQYF.

V and J are TRBV5-4 and TRBJ1-1, with 8 bases fitting TRBD1. After removal of 1 base from V and 8 bases from J, the junction contained 10 bases not matched to a gene. Germline lookup yields CDR1 SGHNT and CDR2 YYREEE (reference sequence). This CDR3 region has 15 residues. The CDR3 bases are TGTGCCAGCAGCTTGTTGGAGGGGACAGGTGGAGAAGCTTTCTTT. Its translation is CASSLLEGTGGEAFF.

The chain employs TRBV10-3 and TRBJ2-1; D might be TRBD2 (5 bases). Germline CDR1 reads ENHRY; CDR2 reads SYGVKD. Between the trimmed V and J ends, which lost 4 bases and 4 bases, there was a span of 14 bases. The CDR3 length is 15 residues. CDR3 coding DNA: TGTGCCATCAGTGGGACTTCCGGCCCTTACAATGAGCAGTTCTTC. It specifies CAISGTSGPYNEQFF.

The chain is built from TRBV25-1 and TRBJ1-1, with no clear D. Trimming pared 3 bases from V and 6 bases from J, leaving 11 bases between. The V gene's germline CDR1 is MGHDK and CDR2 SYGVNS. CDR3 size: 13 residues. DNA for the CDR3: TGTGCCAGCAGTGATGAATACGCCCCTGAAGCTTTCTTT. Translating it yields CASSDEYAPEAFF.

This clonotype was seen just once. The gene calls are TRBV24-1 and TRBJ2-1, with 7 bases identical to TRBD2. CDR3 length: 12 residues. V shed 9 bases and J 5 bases; nucleotides not matched to a gene: 3. Looked up from germline, CDR1 is KGHDR and CDR2 is SFDVKD. The CDR3 nucleotides read TGTGCCACCCGACGGGGGGACAATGAGCAGTTCTTC. Encoded protein: CATRRGDNEQFF.

This clonotype was picked up one time. The rearrangement joins TRBV4-2 to TRBJ2-5; 15 bases align to TRBD2. Germline-derived CDR1 and CDR2 are LGHNA and YNFKEQ. This CDR3 comprises 18 residues. Trimming cost V 1 base and J 5 bases; bases outside gene matches: 8. The CDR3 spells CASSQAGLAGGHGETQYF. CDR3 in DNA: TGTGCCAGCAGCCAAGCCGGACTAGCGGGGGGGCATGGGGAGACCCAGTACTTC.

This clonotype was counted a single time. The CDR3 spells CASIRGNIQYF. Here the CDR3 DNA reads TGTGCCAGCATCAGGGGTAACATTCAGTACTTC. The chain has TRBV27 and TRBJ2-4; TRBD1 might be the D (6 bases). Germline CDR1 reads MNHEY; CDR2 reads SMNVEV (reference sequence). The CDR3 totals 11 residues. Trimming took off 7 bases at V and 7 bases at J, with 8 bases between the two ends.

This chain links TRBV5-1 with TRBJ1-6, with D possibly being TRBD1 (5 bases). CDR3 length: 14 residues. CDR1 and CDR2 from the germline V gene are SGHRS and YFSETQ. The V and J ends lost 0 bases and 7 bases respectively, with 8 bases between them. The CDR3 loop reads CASSLDTGNSPLHF. CDR3 nucleotides: TGCGCCAGCAGCTTGGATACAGGCAATTCACCCCTCCACTTT.

The chain combines TRBV2 with TRBJ2-2; D not resolved. The CDR3 contains 14 residues. Germline V gene lookup returns CDR1 SNHLY and CDR2 FYNNEI. Trimming cost V 4 bases and J 8 bases, with 14 bases left between them. CDR3 DNA: TGTGCCAGCAGTGTCGACCGCCCTGGAGGGGAGCTGTTTTTT. It yields the protein CASSVDRPGGELFF.

This chain uses TRBV7-2 with TRBJ2-1, with TRBD1 matching 9 bases. V gave up 4 bases and J gave up 3 bases; unmatched junction bases: 1. Germline CDR1 and CDR2: SGHTA and FQGNSA. CDR3 length equals 14 residues. CDR3: CASSSGQGYNEQFF. The CDR3 DNA sequence: TGTGCCAGCAGCTCGGGACAGGGCTACAATGAGCAGTTCTTC.

The V and J genes are TRBV27 and TRBJ1-6; no clear D gene. Per germline, CDR1 MNHEY and CDR2 SMNVEV (reference sequence). V lost 6 bases to trimming and J lost 0 bases, with 6 bases between them. The CDR3 runs to 14 residues. CDR3 loop: CASRADSYNSPLHF. The CDR3 DNA follows: TGTGCCAGCAGGGCGGACTCCTATAATTCACCCCTCCACTTT.

J is TRBJ2-2 and V is TRBV28; possibly TRBD1 for D (5 bases). Germline CDR1 MDHEN, CDR2 SYDVKM. V was pared by 2 bases and J by 5 bases, with 12 bases between. The CDR3 runs to 15 residues. The chain's CDR3 is CASSLAGSLTGELFF. CDR3 DNA: TGTGCCAGCAGTTTAGCAGGGTCCTTGACCGGGGAGCTGTTTTTT.

The V call is TRBV30, the J call TRBJ2-2; TRBD2 agrees at 7 bases. The CDR3 has 15 residues. CDR1 and CDR2 (germline): GTSNPN, SVGIG (reference sequence). The V gene end was trimmed by 2 bases and the J gene end by 7 bases; junction bases not matched to a gene: 10. The CDR3 region is CAWSTISGTVGELFF. The DNA for the CDR3 is TGTGCCTGGAGTACTATAAGCGGGACCGTCGGGGAGCTGTTTTTT.

The sample holds one count of this clonotype. This sequence joins TRBV9 and TRBJ1-2; no firm D call. The CDR3 is 14 amino acids. The germline gives CDR1 SGDLS, CDR2 YYNGEE. V lost 2 bases and J 3 bases, leaving 11 bases between the germline ends. CDR3 nucleotide sequence: TGTGCCAGCAGCGTGTCCCACAGCTACTATGGCTACACCTTC. It specifies CASSVSHSYYGYTF.

This sequence joins TRBV29-1 and TRBJ1-2; 7 bases agree with TRBD1. The V gene end was trimmed by 7 bases and the J gene end by 7 bases; junction bases not matched to a gene: 12. CDR3 length equals 13 residues. Germline V lookup: CDR1 SQVTM, CDR2 ANQGSEA. The CDR3, as DNA: TGCAGCGCCGCGACAGGGATCCTCTTTGGCTACACCTTC. The encoded protein is CSAATGILFGYTF.

This chain links TRBV4-2 with TRBJ1-5; the D gene is possibly TRBD1 (6 bases). The CDR3 runs to 16 residues. The germline CDR1 and CDR2 sequences are LGHNA and YNFKEQ. V was shortened by 1 base and J by 4 bases, with 14 bases between the two germline ends. CDR3 amino acids: CASSQGNGQKNQPQHF. The CDR3 coding sequence is TGTGCCAGCAGCCAAGGGAACGGACAGAAAAATCAGCCCCAGCATTTT.

The rearrangement joins TRBV20-1 to TRBJ2-7; unclear D gene. This CDR3 is 12 amino acids long. Per germline, CDR1 DFQATT and CDR2 SNEGSKA (reference sequence). Trimming removed 2 bases at V and 2 bases at J, with 7 bases between. This chain's CDR3 is CSARRLAYEQYF. CDR3 nucleotides: TGCAGTGCTAGACGACTTGCCTACGAGCAGTACTTC.

This clonotype is a singleton in its sample. V gene TRBV12-5 combines with J gene TRBJ1-2, with unresolved D. Per the germline V gene, CDR1 is LGHNT and CDR2 is FRNRAP. V was pared by 2 bases and J by 8 bases, with 6 bases between. This CDR3 is built from 11 residues. The CDR3 spells CASGLNVGYTF. The DNA of the CDR3 is TGTGCTAGTGGTTTGAACGTGGGCTACACCTTC.

The chain is built from TRBV1 and TRBJ1-2. TRBV1 is deemed a pseudogene. The CDR3 is made up of 10 amino acids. This CDR3 is CTSTNYGYTF. The CDR3 DNA follows: TGCACCAGCACGAACTATGGCTACACCTTC.